This TCR beta chain is from a study of T cells in Graves' hyperthyroidism and ophthalmopathy. This clonotype was recorded at least ten times. The germline gives CDR1 KGHSH, CDR2 LQKENI. V shed 3 bases and J shed 5 bases, with 13 bases lying between them. CDR3 length: 14 residues. RNA transcripts served as the template for amplifying TCR beta CDR3 regions. Researchers ran a first-round RT-PCR on the TCR CDR3 using the HTBI primer set. TCRdb ran MiXCR on the multiplex PCR reads and lists one entry per CDR3 protein. The sample lists hundreds of thousands of distinct CDR3 sequences, approximately 15% seen once, with less than 6% in the top ten.

V usage is TRBV18 and J usage is TRBJ2-5; a weak D match, TRBD2 (7 bases). Sequenced sample: blood. The clonotype comes from a young woman with Graves' hyperthyroidism that later progressed to Graves' ophthalmopathy. The CDR3 region has the DNA TGTGCCAGCTCACCCTCACAGGGAGGGGAGACCCAGTACTTC. Encoded protein: CASSPSQGGETQYF. Full variable domain (remainder filled in from reference TRBV18 and TRBJ2-5): NAGVMQNPRHLVRRRGQEARLRCSPMKGHSHVYWYRQLPEEGLKFMVYLQKENIIDESGMPKERFSAEFPKEGPSILRIQQVVRGDSAAYFCASSPSQGGETQYFGPGTRLLVL.